These 15 T cell receptor beta chains share one sample of origin, sequenced in a study of control samples from healthy donors and cancer patients. The method was immunoSEQ multiplex PCR; TCRdb's version includes in-frame clones alone and lacks a portion of them. The sample includes 120,000 to 150,000 clones, 75% to 95% of them seen just once. The sample comprised blood. The receptors were sampled from a young man in good health.

This clone was counted a single time. This chain connects TRBV7-5 to TRBJ2-6; TRBD1, the D gene given by the table, was not confirmed from the DNA. TRBV7-5 is a pseudogene locus. The CDR3 runs 16 residues. CDR3 protein: CVRSIKQGSGANVLTF. As DNA, the CDR3 is TGTGTCAGAAGCATCAAACAGGGCTCTGGGGCCAACGTCCTGACTTTC.

The chain links TRBV6-1 to TRBJ1-6, with D possibly matching TRBD1 (5 bases). Germline V gene lookup returns CDR1 MNHNS and CDR2 SASEGT. This CDR3 is 15 amino acids long. V gave up 1 base and J gave up 7 bases, with 11 bases separating them. Here the CDR3 reads CASSEGRGPNSPLHF. In nucleotides, the CDR3 is TGTGCCAGCAGTGAAGGGAGGGGACCCAATTCACCCCTCCACTTT.

The rearrangement links TRBV19 to TRBJ1-5, with no clear D. The CDR3 is made up of 13 amino acids. V was shortened by 3 bases and J by 4 bases, with 7 bases between the two germline ends. In germline, CDR1 is LNHDA, CDR2 SQIVND (reference sequence). The CDR3 DNA is TGTGCCAGTAGTATCCAGGAGAATCAGCCCCAGCATTTT. It translates to CASSIQENQPQHF.

The chain is built from TRBV5-1 and TRBJ1-2, with 7 positions matching TRBD1. After removal of 4 bases from V and 0 bases from J, the junction contained 12 bases not matched to a gene. The length of the CDR3 is 17 residues. Germline V CDR1 and CDR2: SGHRS, YFSETQ. The CDR3 region is CASSPPRQGNSNYGYTF. CDR3 coding DNA: TGCGCCAGCAGCCCCCCCAGACAGGGAAACTCTAACTATGGCTACACCTTC.

This chain's CDR3 is CASSQGTSAGGEQFF. As DNA, the CDR3 is TGTGCCAGCAGCCAAGGGACTAGCGCAGGTGGTGAGCAGTTCTTC. The J gene is TRBJ2-1, the V gene TRBV3-1 (or the pseudogene TRBV3-2); TRBD2 matches at 9 bases. The CDR3 runs 15 residues. V shed 1 base, J shed 9 bases, and the junction held 7 bases outside the gene matches. Germline loops: CDR1 LGHDT, CDR2 YNNKEL (reference sequence).

This clone was observed a few times. The rearrangement links TRBV6-6 to TRBJ1-5; D unclear. CDR1 and CDR2 from the germline V gene are MNHNY and SVGAGI (reference sequence). The V and J ends lost 8 bases and 4 bases respectively, with 9 bases between them. There are 12 residues in the CDR3. The CDR3 DNA reads TGTGCCAGCTCTTTGGATAATCAGCCCCAGCATTTT. Residues: CASSLDNQPQHF.

The chain uses TRBV3-1 (or the pseudogene TRBV3-2) and TRBJ1-2, with D uncertain. Germline-derived CDR1 and CDR2 are LGHDT and YNNKEL (reference sequence). This CDR3 has 14 amino acids. Trimming shortened V by 0 bases and J by 5 bases, and 10 bases separated the two germline ends. The CDR3 nucleotides read TGTGCCAGCAGCCAAGACCGGACGGGGTATGGCTACACCTTC. Its protein product is CASSQDRTGYGYTF.

This clone was seen once. A read error may account for a junction end that differs from germline. CDR3 residues: CASSLWTGGSHEQYF. CDR3 coding DNA: TGTGCCAGCAGTTTATGGACAGGGGGCTCCCACGAGCAGTACTTC. This chain links TRBV28 with TRBJ2-7, with 10 nucleotides matching TRBD1. This CDR3 region has 15 residues. Germline values: CDR1 MDHEN, CDR2 SYDVKM.

This clone has a single count. This chain links TRBV27 with TRBJ1-1, with no clear D. The length of the CDR3 is 13 residues. Trimming removed 1 base from V and 2 bases from J, with 5 bases in between. From germline, CDR1 is MNHEY and CDR2 SMNVEV (reference sequence). The CDR3 here is CASSLWDNTEAFF. CDR3 coding DNA: TGTGCCAGCAGTTTATGGGATAACACTGAAGCTTTCTTT.

This chain uses TRBV12-3 or TRBV12-4 with TRBJ1-2; D is possibly TRBD1 (5 bases). With 1 base removed from V and 8 bases from J, the gap between germline ends came to 8 bases. CDR3 length equals 12 residues. The CDR3: CASSLGGQGYTF. CDR3 nucleotide sequence: TGTGCCAGCAGTTTAGGGGGCCAGGGCTACACCTTC.

V usage is TRBV21-1 and J usage is TRBJ2-1; TRBD1 is the table's D call and was not checked against the DNA. TRBV21-1 counts as a pseudogene. The CDR3 covers 13 residues. In DNA, the CDR3 is TGTGCCAGCAGCAAAGTAAACATCAATGAGCAGTTCTTC. Amino acid sequence: CASSKVNINEQFF.

The V gene is TRBV10-3, the J gene TRBJ2-7; 12 bases map to TRBD2. The junction had 4 bases not matched to a gene; V was cut back by 7 bases and J by 0 bases. Per germline, CDR1 ENHRY and CDR2 SYGVKD. The CDR3 has 15 amino acids. CDR3 in amino acids: CAINTSGGSSYEQYF. In nucleotides, the CDR3 is TGTGCCATCAATACTAGCGGGGGGAGCTCCTACGAGCAGTACTTC.

This clone was recorded only once. V and J are TRBV5-4 and TRBJ2-1; TRBD2 matches at 7 bases. The junction had 16 bases not matched to a gene; V was cut back by 0 bases and J by 7 bases. This CDR3 comprises 18 residues. Germline V gene data show CDR1 as SGHNT and CDR2 as YYREEE (reference sequence). The CDR3 protein is CASSLAFNQAGSGNEQFF. CDR3 coding DNA: TGTGCCAGCAGCTTGGCCTTTAATCAAGCGGGATCAGGAAATGAGCAGTTCTTC.

The V gene is TRBV2, the J gene TRBJ1-1; tentative D call: TRBD1 (5 bases). From germline, CDR1 is SNHLY and CDR2 FYNNEI. The germline V and J ends were trimmed by 6 bases and 3 bases, with 14 bases remaining between them. The CDR3 spans 14 residues. This chain's CDR3 is CASSFRAGDTEAFF. DNA of the CDR3: TGTGCCAGCAGCTTCAGGGCTGGGGACACTGAAGCTTTCTTT.

The gene calls are TRBV7-9 and TRBJ2-3; maybe TRBD1 (7 bases). CDR3 size: 16 residues. Deletions cut 5 bases from V and 5 bases from J, with 20 bases between. Germline loops: CDR1 SEHNR, CDR2 FQNEAQ (reference sequence). DNA of the CDR3: TGTGCCAGCAGCCAGATACAGGGGAGGAGTGGAGATACGCAGTATTTT. It codes for CASSQIQGRSGDTQYF.